The clone carrying this TCR beta chain was seen only once. V was pared by 2 bases and J by 5 bases, with 8 bases of the junction left unmatched. The CDR3 is 14 amino acids. Germline CDR1 is GTSNPN and CDR2 is SVGIG (reference sequence). This sample was taken from a study of blood T cell repertoires in COVID-19. For the study at large: COVID-19 samples, acute and convalescent, were from the United States, Italy and Spain.

Measured with immunoSEQ multiplex PCR; TCRdb has only the in-frame clones, and not every one. The sample yields about 350,000 clones, about 91% seen once. The sequencing input was peripheral blood. The sequence was obtained from a man aged 30-40 years with COVID-19, enrolled during active disease. V and J are TRBV30 and TRBJ2-5; TRBD2 matches at 7 bases. The CDR3 here is CAWSLGGEGETQYF. For the CDR3, the DNA is TGTGCCTGGAGTTTGGGAGGGGAAGGCGAGACCCAGTACTTC.